These 8 T cell receptor beta chains originate from one sample sequenced in a study of blood T cell repertoires in COVID-19 (dated by TCRdb to the early 2020s). Libraries were made using the immunoSEQ multiplex PCR assay. TCRdb took this table from immuneACCESS and kept in-frame rearrangements with V and J called. Such tables lack part of the clones; where checked against another copy, unresolved V genes explain under half of the gap, and the rest is unexplained. The table for this sample lists fewer than 300,000 clones; 85% to 90% of them were counted only once. Jointly, the top ten make up around 10% of the sample. The sample taken for sequencing was peripheral blood. The receptors come from a man aged 50 to 60 with COVID-19, enrolled during active disease.

The chain recombines TRBV7-3 with TRBJ2-1; D unresolved. Trimming removed 0 bases from V and 8 bases from J, with 8 bases in between. Germline loops: CDR1 SGHTA, CDR2 FQGTGA. CDR3 length: 13 amino acids. CDR3 coding DNA: TGTGCCAGCAGCTTAACAACTCCGGATGAGCAGTTCTTC. This sequence encodes CASSLTTPDEQFF.

V usage is TRBV27 and J usage is TRBJ2-1, with TRBD2 as a possible D gene (6 bases). This CDR3 is 14 amino acids long. The germline V and J ends were trimmed by 3 bases and 6 bases, with 12 bases remaining between them. The germline gives CDR1 MNHEY, CDR2 SMNVEV (reference sequence). CDR3 coding DNA: TGTGCCAGCAGTTTTAGCGGCGGCTCCAATGAGCAGTTCTTC. Protein product: CASSFSGGSNEQFF.

The chain carries TRBV6-4 and TRBJ2-3, with 7 bases fitting TRBD2. The CDR3 totals 15 residues. With 3 bases clipped from V and 1 base from J, the junction kept 4 bases outside the gene matches. Germline loops: CDR1 MRHNA, CDR2 SNTAGT. In DNA, the CDR3 is TGTGCCAGCAGTGAATCTAGCGGAGGCACAGATACGCAGTATTTT. Its translation is CASSESSGGTDTQYF.

The rearrangement uses TRBV28 and TRBJ2-5, with 15 bases fitting TRBD2. CDR1 is MDHEN, CDR2 SYDVKM, per germline. CDR3 length equals 19 residues. V trimming: 6 bases; J trimming: 1 base; junction bases outside the gene matches: 12. The CDR3: CASSLSRGLAGGIQETQYF. The CDR3, as DNA: TGTGCCAGCAGCCTAAGCCGGGGACTAGCGGGGGGAATCCAAGAGACCCAGTACTTC.

This clone is labeled as medium-sized. The genes are TRBV6-4 and TRBJ2-2, with TRBD2 identical over 10 bases. V gave up 4 bases and J gave up 1 base; unmatched junction bases: 9. The germline gives CDR1 MRHNA, CDR2 SNTAGT. This CDR3 is built from 18 residues. The CDR3 DNA sequence: TGTGCCAGCAGTGCGAATGAAGCGGGGGGGCAGAACACCGGGGAGCTGTTTTTT. Translated: CASSANEAGGQNTGELFF.

The chain carries TRBV29-1 and TRBJ2-7, with TRBD2 as a possible D gene (5 bases). V lost 4 bases and J lost 4, with 11 bases in between. Germline V CDR1 and CDR2: SQVTM, ANQGSEA. CDR3 size: 12 residues. The CDR3 region is CSVVEGSYEQYF. DNA of the CDR3: TGCAGCGTTGTTGAGGGTAGTTACGAGCAGTACTTC.

The chain combines TRBV27 with TRBJ2-6; tentatively, D is TRBD1 (6 bases). The V and J ends lost 1 base and 0 bases respectively, with 13 bases between them. This CDR3 region has 18 residues. Germline-derived CDR1 and CDR2 are MNHEY and SMNVEV (reference sequence). As DNA, the CDR3 is TGTGCCAGCAGTTTATACGGGACACCGAGCTCTGGGGCCAACGTCCTGACTTTC. It encodes CASSLYGTPSSGANVLTF.

The gene calls are TRBV19 and TRBJ2-7; 8 bases match TRBD1. This CDR3 spans 16 amino acids. Per germline, CDR1 LNHDA and CDR2 SQIVND (reference sequence). Losses at the gene ends were 4 bases for V and 2 bases for J; bases not matched to a gene: 10. The CDR3 loop is CASSSAGGRTTYEQYF. CDR3 bases: TGTGCCAGTAGTAGCGCAGGGGGCCGAACTACCTACGAGCAGTACTTC.